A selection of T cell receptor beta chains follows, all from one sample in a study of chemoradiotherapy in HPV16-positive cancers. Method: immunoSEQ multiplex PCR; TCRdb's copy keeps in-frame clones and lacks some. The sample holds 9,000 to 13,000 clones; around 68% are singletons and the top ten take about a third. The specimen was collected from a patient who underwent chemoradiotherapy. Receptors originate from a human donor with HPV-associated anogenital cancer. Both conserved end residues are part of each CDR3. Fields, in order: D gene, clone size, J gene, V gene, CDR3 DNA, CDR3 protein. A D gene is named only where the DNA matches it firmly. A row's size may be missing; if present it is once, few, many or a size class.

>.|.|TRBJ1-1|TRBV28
TGTGCCAGCAGTTTAGATCGCCGGAAGTATATGAACACTGAAGCTTTCTTT
CASSLDRRKYMNTEAFF
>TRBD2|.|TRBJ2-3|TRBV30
TGTGCCTGGTCGGGGGGATGGGGCACAGATACGCAGTATTTT
CAWSGGWGTDTQYF
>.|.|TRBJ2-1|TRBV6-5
TGTGCCAGCAGTTACGGGGGGTACTACAATGAGCAGTTCTTC
CASSYGGYYNEQFF
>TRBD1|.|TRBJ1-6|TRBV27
TGTGCCAGCAGTTTGGGAGCACAGGGGAGGAATTCACCCCTCCACTTT
CASSLGAQGRNSPLHF
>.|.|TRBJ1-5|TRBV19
TGTGCCAGTAGCTTGCGGGTCGGCCAGCCCCAGCATTTT
CASSLRVGQPQHF
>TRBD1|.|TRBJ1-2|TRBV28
TGTGCCAGCAGTACCTCCAGGGGGCACACCTTC
CASSTSRGHTF
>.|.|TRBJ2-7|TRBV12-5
TGTGCTAGTGGTTTCGTCCCCGGGACACCGGACGAGCAGTACTTC
CASGFVPGTPDEQYF
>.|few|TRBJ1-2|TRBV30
TGTGCCTGGAGCGATGTTAATCTCTACACCTTC
CAWSDVNLYTF
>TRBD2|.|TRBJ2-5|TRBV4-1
TGCGCCAGCAGCCAAGGACTTAGGGGGACTAGCCCGTACCAAGAGACCCAGTACTTC
CASSQGLRGTSPYQETQYF
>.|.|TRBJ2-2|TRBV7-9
TGTGCCAGCAGTTCCGGGACTACCGGGGAGCTGTTTTTT
CASSSGTTGELFF
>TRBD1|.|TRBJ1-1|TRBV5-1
TGCGCCAGCAGCCACGGACAGGGAATAGGAATCACTGAAGCTTTCTTT
CASSHGQGIGITEAFF
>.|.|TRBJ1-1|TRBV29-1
TGCAGCGGGGGAGGGGGAGGGACTGAAGCTTTCTTT
CSGGGGGTEAFF
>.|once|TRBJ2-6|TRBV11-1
TGTGCCAGCAGCTCAATGGGTAGGCGTCCTGGGGCCAACGTCCTGACTTTC
CASSSMGRRPGANVLTF
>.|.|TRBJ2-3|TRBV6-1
TGTGCCAGCAGTCAAATGTTCGGCACAGATACGCAGTATTTT
CASSQMFGTDTQYF
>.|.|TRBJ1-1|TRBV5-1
TGCGCCAGCAGCATAAAGGAGAACACTGAAGCTTTCTTT
CASSIKENTEAFF
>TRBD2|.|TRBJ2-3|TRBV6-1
TGTGCCAGCAGTGACGGGGGACTAGCGGAGACAGATACGCAGTATTTT
CASSDGGLAETDTQYF
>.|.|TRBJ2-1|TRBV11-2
TGTGCCAGCAGAGTGAGTAGGGAGGCCCCCCATGAGCAGTTCTTC
CASRVSREAPHEQFF
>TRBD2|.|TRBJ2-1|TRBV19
TGTGCCAGTAGTCTCAAGCGGGGGGGCTCGAATGAGCAGTTCTTC
CASSLKRGGSNEQFF
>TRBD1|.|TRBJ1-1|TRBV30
TGTGCCTGGAGTGACCCTCGGGGACAGGGGGGAAACACTGAAGCTTTCTTT
CAWSDPRGQGGNTEAFF
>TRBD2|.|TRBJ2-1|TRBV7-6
TGTGCCAGCAGCTTAGCAGGGCCTAGCGGGTCCTACAATGAGCAGTTCTTC
CASSLAGPSGSYNEQFF
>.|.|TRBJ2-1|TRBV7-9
TGTGCCAGCAGCTTTCCGGACCTACGAGAAAATGAGCAGTTCTTC
CASSFPDLRENEQFF
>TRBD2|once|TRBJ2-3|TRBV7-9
TGTGCCAGCAGCCCATCCGCCTTCCTAGCGGTGAACACAGATACGCAGTATTTT
CASSPSAFLAVNTDTQYF
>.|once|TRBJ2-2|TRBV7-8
TGTGCCAGCAGCTTAGCCCAGGGGAAGGCCGGGGAGCTGTTTTTT
CASSLAQGKAGELFF
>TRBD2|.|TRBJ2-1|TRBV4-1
TGCGCCAGCAGCCAAGGAGGGACTAGCGGGAGAGAAGGAAAGTTCTTC
CASSQGGTSGREGKFF
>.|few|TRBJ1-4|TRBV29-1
TGCAGCGTTGAATCTGCAACTAATGAAAAACTGTTTTTT
CSVESATNEKLFF
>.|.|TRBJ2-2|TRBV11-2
TGTGCCAGCAGCCCGCGAATGAACACCGGGGAGCTGTTTTTT
CASSPRMNTGELFF
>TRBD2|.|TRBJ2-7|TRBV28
TGTGCCAGCACCAGACTAGCGGCATCGGTCTTCTACGAGCAGTACTTC
CASTRLAASVFYEQYF
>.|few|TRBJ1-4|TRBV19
TGTGCCAGTAGTGACACCACTAATGAAAAACTGTTTTTT
CASSDTTNEKLFF
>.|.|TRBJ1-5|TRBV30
TGTGCCTGGAGCGGTCCCCCACAGCTGGGATGGGGAAATCAGCCCCAGCATTTT
CAWSGPPQLGWGNQPQHF
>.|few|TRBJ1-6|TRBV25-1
TGTGCCAGCAGTGAATATAAGGGGGTCGGCTCCTATAATTCACCCCTCCACTTT
CASSEYKGVGSYNSPLHF
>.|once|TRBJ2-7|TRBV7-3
TGTGCCAGCAGCTCCACAGCCGCTACCTACGAGCAGTACTTC
CASSSTAATYEQYF
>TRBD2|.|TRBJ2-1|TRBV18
TGTGCCAGCTCACCCGTAATAGAAATTCAACTAGCGGTCCCTTACAATGAGCAGTTCTTC
CASSPVIEIQLAVPYNEQFF
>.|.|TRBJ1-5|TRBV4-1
TGCGCCAGCAGCCCGGAGTACAATCAGCCCCAGCATTTT
CASSPEYNQPQHF
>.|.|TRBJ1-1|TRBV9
TGTGCCAGCAGCGCGGCCGGTGGGAACACTGAAGCTTTCTTT
CASSAAGGNTEAFF
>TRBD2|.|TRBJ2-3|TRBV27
TGTGCCAGCAGTTTAGTAGCGGGGACAGATACGCAGTATTTT
CASSLVAGTDTQYF
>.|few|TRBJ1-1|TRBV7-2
TGTGCCAGCAGCTTACAGGGGCGACTGAACACTGAAGCTTTCTTT
CASSLQGRLNTEAFF
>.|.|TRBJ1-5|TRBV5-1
TGCGCCAGCAGCTTCGGGGGGAATCAGCCCCAGCATTTT
CASSFGGNQPQHF
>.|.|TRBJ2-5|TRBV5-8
TGTGCCAGCAGCCCGAAAGGAGGGACCCAGTACTTC
CASSPKGGTQYF
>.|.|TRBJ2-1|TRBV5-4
TGTGCCAGCACTGGGGGGGCCGGGAATGAGCAGTTCTTC
CASTGGAGNEQFF